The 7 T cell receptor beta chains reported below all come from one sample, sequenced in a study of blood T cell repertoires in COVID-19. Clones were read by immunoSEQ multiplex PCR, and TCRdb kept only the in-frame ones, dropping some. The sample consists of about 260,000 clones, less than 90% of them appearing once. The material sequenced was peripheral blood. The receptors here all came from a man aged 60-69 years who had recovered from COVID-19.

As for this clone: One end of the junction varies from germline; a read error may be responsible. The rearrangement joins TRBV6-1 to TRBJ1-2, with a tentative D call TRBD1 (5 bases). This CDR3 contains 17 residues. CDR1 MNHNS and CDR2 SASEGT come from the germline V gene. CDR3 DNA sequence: TGTGCCAGCAGTGAAGAGATTTGGAGGGGTCCTACCTATAGCTACACCTTC. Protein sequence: CASSEEIWRGPTYSYTF.

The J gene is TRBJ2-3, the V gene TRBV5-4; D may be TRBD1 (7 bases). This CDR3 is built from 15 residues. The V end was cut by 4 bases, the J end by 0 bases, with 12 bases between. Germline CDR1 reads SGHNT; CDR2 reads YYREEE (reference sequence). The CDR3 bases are TGTGCCAGCAGCCCAGGGGGGACTAGCACAGATACGCAGTATTTT. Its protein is CASSPGGTSTDTQYF.

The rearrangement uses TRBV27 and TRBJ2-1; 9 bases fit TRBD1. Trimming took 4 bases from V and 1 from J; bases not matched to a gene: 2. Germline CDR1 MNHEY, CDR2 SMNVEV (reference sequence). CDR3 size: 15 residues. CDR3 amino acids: CASSWTGASYNEQFF. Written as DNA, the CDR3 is TGTGCCAGCAGTTGGACAGGGGCATCCTACAATGAGCAGTTCTTC.

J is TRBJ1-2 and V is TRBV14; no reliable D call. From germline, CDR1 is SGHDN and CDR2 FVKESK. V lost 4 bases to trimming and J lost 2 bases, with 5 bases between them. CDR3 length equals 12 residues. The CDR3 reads CASSPQNYGYTF. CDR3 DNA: TGTGCCAGCAGCCCGCAGAACTATGGCTACACCTTC.

The CDR3 loop reads CASSVGGLYGYTF. The DNA for the CDR3 is TGTGCCAGCAGCGTCGGGGGGCTCTATGGCTACACCTTC. This chain links TRBV7-2 with TRBJ1-2; perhaps TRBD1 as D (6 bases). V shed 5 bases and J shed 4 bases, with 11 bases lying between them. The CDR3 length is 13 residues. Germline V gene sequence: CDR1 SGHTA, CDR2 FQGNSA.

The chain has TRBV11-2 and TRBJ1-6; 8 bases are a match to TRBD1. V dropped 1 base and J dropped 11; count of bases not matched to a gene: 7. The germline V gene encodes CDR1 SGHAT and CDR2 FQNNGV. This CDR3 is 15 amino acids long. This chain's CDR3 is CASSLVSGGRAPLHF. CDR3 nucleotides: TGTGCCAGCAGCTTAGTATCAGGGGGCAGGGCACCCCTCCACTTT.

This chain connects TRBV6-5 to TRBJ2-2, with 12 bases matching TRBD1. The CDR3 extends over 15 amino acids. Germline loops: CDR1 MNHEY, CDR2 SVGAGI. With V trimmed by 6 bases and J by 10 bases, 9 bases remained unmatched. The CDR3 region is CASSQPGQGAEELFF. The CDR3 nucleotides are TGTGCCAGCAGCCAGCCGGGACAGGGGGCGGAGGAGCTGTTTTTT.